What follows are 20 T cell receptor beta chains derived from one specimen sequenced in a study of cytomegalovirus exposure and HLA in healthy donors. This PCR relied on a set of 60 Vbeta primers and 13 Jbeta primers. The table came from immunoSEQ multiplex PCR; TCRdb's copy has only in-frame clones and leaves some out. The table records under 110,000 clones, roughly 71% of them present only once. The sequencing input was PBMCs. The receptors shown here come from a man between 45 and 60 years old in good health and CMV-seronegative.

This chain joins TRBV9 and TRBJ1-3; possibly TRBD1 for D (6 bases). The CDR3 is 17 amino acids. V lost 0 bases, J lost 0 bases, and 13 bases lay in between. Germline V lookup: CDR1 SGDLS, CDR2 YYNGEE. CDR3 in DNA: TGTGCCAGCAGCGTAGACAGGGTTGACCCCTCTGGAAACACCATATATTTT. Translating gives CASSVDRVDPSGNTIYF. Full variable domain (outside the CDR3, taken from reference TRBV9 and TRBJ1-3): DSGVTQTPKHLITATGQRVTLRCSPRSGDLSVYWYQQSLDQGLQFLIQYYNGEERAKGNILERFSAQQFPDLHSELNLSSLELGDSALYFCASSVDRVDPSGNTIYFGEGSWLTVV.

The chain employs TRBV19 and TRBJ1-3; no firm D call. CDR1 and CDR2 from the germline V gene are LNHDA and SQIVND (reference sequence). This CDR3 has 13 residues. The germline V and J ends were trimmed by 7 bases and 0 bases, with 7 bases remaining between them. The CDR3 region has the DNA TGTGCCAGTAATGGGCCCTCTGGAAACACCATATATTTT. It encodes CASNGPSGNTIYF.

This clone was counted between two and nine times. The CDR3 loop reads CASSQDYPRVYEQYF. The CDR3 DNA is TGCGCCAGCAGCCAAGATTATCCCAGGGTGTACGAGCAGTACTTC. The chain couples TRBV4-1 to TRBJ2-7; D is possibly TRBD1 (5 bases). The V and J ends lost 0 bases and 4 bases respectively, with 13 bases between them. Germline assignment: CDR1 MGHRA and CDR2 YSYEKL. The CDR3 is made up of 15 amino acids.

This rearrangement joins TRBV4-1 to TRBJ2-5; a weak D match, TRBD1 (5 bases). The J call may be faulty, since TRBJ2-7 better matches the DNA end. The CDR3 covers 13 residues. CDR1 and CDR2 from the germline V gene are MGHRA and YSYEKL. This CDR3 reads CASSIGAAGEQYF. The DNA of the CDR3 is TGCGCCAGCAGTATTGGGGCCGCTGGCGAGCAGTACTTC.

The V call is TRBV5-6, the J call TRBJ1-2, with D maybe TRBD1 (6 bases). The germline V gene has CDR1 SGHDT and CDR2 YYEEEE. There are 14 residues in the CDR3. V was shortened by 4 bases and J by 4 bases, with 14 bases between the two germline ends. The CDR3 region has the DNA TGTGCCAGCAGCGTGGGGGCAGGGCCCTATGGCTACACCTTC. It yields the protein CASSVGAGPYGYTF. The full variable domain, in which reference TRBV5-6 and TRBJ1-2 provide the parts outside the CDR3, is DAGVTQSPTHLIKTRGQQVTLRCSPKSGHDTVSWYQQALGQGPQFIFQYYEEEERQRGNFPDRFSGHQFPNYSSELNVNALLLGDSALYLCASSVGAGPYGYTFGSGTRLTVV.

This rearrangement joins TRBV28 to TRBJ1-2, with D possibly matching TRBD1 (6 bases). Germline V lookup: CDR1 MDHEN, CDR2 SYDVKM. CDR3 size: 13 residues. Trimming stripped 7 bases from V and 7 bases from J, with 16 bases between. The CDR3 loop reads CASKGDTSLGYTF. CDR3 nucleotide sequence: TGTGCCAGCAAGGGGGACACTTCTCTTGGCTACACCTTC.

This clone appeared once. This chain joins TRBV10-1 and TRBJ2-7, with 9 bases fitting TRBD1. The CDR3 is made up of 16 amino acids. Germline V gives CDR1 WNHNN, CDR2 SYGVQD (reference sequence). Trimming took 0 bases from V and 3 from J; bases not matched to a gene: 6. The CDR3 nucleotides are TGCGCCAGCAGTGAGTCCAGATTGGACAGGGGCTACGAGCAGTACTTC. It codes for CASSESRLDRGYEQYF.

This chain links TRBV9 with TRBJ2-1; TRBD2 matches 7 bases. The CDR3 is 15 amino acids. Germline V CDR1 and CDR2: SGDLS, YYNGEE. V trimming: 3 bases; J trimming: 7 bases; junction bases outside the gene matches: 10. The CDR3 here is CASSAPGGSRNEQFF. In DNA form, the CDR3 reads TGTGCCAGCAGCGCCCCCGGCGGGAGTAGGAATGAGCAGTTCTTC.

The count of this clone is one. This rearrangement joins TRBV5-1 to TRBJ2-2, with D tentatively TRBD2 (6 bases). This CDR3 comprises 14 residues. V was cut by 4 bases and J by 3 bases, with 10 bases left in between. Germline lookup yields CDR1 SGHRS and CDR2 YFSETQ. CDR3: CASSGGEYTGELFF. In DNA form, the CDR3 reads TGCGCCAGCAGCGGAGGGGAATACACCGGGGAGCTGTTTTTT.

A few counts support this clone. The chain carries TRBV10-2 and TRBJ1-6, with 7 bases aligning to TRBD1. Trimming cost V 2 bases and J 5 bases; bases outside gene matches: 3. This CDR3 is built from 15 residues. Germline V gene data show CDR1 as WSHSY and CDR2 as SAAADI. CDR3: CASSEGTDNNSPLHF. The CDR3 DNA reads TGCGCCAGCAGTGAGGGGACAGATAATAATTCACCCCTCCACTTT.

The chain carries TRBV5-8 and TRBJ1-1; D is perhaps TRBD1 (5 bases). V was cut by 4 bases and J by 5 bases, with 12 bases left in between. CDR3 length: 13 amino acids. Germline lookup yields CDR1 SGHTS and CDR2 YDEGEE. In nucleotides, the CDR3 is TGTGCCAGCAGCGGGGGGGGGTGGACTGAAGCTTTCTTT. It is translated as CASSGGGWTEAFF.

This sequence joins TRBV4-2 and TRBJ1-5; D is uncertain. Germline V CDR1 and CDR2: LGHNA, YNFKEQ. This CDR3 comprises 17 residues. V shed 0 bases and J shed 3 bases, with 15 bases lying between them. The CDR3 region has the DNA TGTGCCAGCAGCCAAGATGCCGGGCAGAGGGTCAATCAGCCCCAGCATTTT. Translated, it gives CASSQDAGQRVNQPQHF.

This clone was recorded a few times. The V gene is TRBV19, the J gene TRBJ1-2; D not certain. Trimming took 7 bases from V and 4 from J, leaving 16 bases between them. Germline-derived CDR1 and CDR2 are LNHDA and SQIVND (reference sequence). The CDR3 runs to 14 residues. This CDR3 is CASKRPEFSYGYTF. The CDR3 DNA reads TGTGCCAGTAAGAGGCCCGAGTTCTCCTATGGCTACACCTTC.

This rearrangement joins TRBV9 to TRBJ1-2; perhaps TRBD1 as D (5 bases). From germline, CDR1 is SGDLS and CDR2 YYNGEE. CDR3 length: 15 residues. Trimming shortened V by 3 bases and J by 0 bases, and 12 bases separated the two germline ends. CDR3 loop: CASSDPGRTNYGYTF. In DNA, the CDR3 is TGTGCCAGCAGCGACCCAGGGAGGACTAACTATGGCTACACCTTC.

The genes are TRBV6-1 and TRBJ1-2, with no clear D. CDR1 and CDR2 from the germline V gene are MNHNS and SASEGT. V lost 0 bases, J lost 5 bases, and 13 bases lay in between. CDR3 size: 15 residues. This chain's CDR3 is CASSEAQRPQYGYTF. CDR3 bases: TGTGCCAGCAGTGAAGCGCAGCGTCCGCAATATGGCTACACCTTC.

The count of this clone is one. The chain links TRBV11-2 to TRBJ2-1, with a possible D match to TRBD2 (6 bases). The CDR3 totals 13 residues. Trimming left V 8 bases short and J 8 bases short, with 16 bases between. Germline V gene sequence: CDR1 SGHAT, CDR2 FQNNGV. CDR3 sequence: CASGNRREHEQFF. CDR3 nucleotide sequence: TGTGCCAGCGGAAATAGGAGGGAACATGAGCAGTTCTTC.

The sample holds one count of this clone. The rearrangement uses TRBV7-2 and TRBJ2-1; TRBD2 might be the D (5 bases). In germline, CDR1 is SGHTA, CDR2 FQGNSA. The V end was cut by 3 bases, the J end by 0 bases, with 9 bases between. The CDR3 loop spans 15 amino acids. The CDR3 loop reads CASSFVGSSYNEQFF. CDR3 sequence (DNA): TGTGCCAGCAGCTTTGTGGGGAGCTCCTACAATGAGCAGTTCTTC. Full variable domain (outside the CDR3, taken from reference TRBV7-2 and TRBJ2-1): GAGVSQSPSNKVTEKGKDVELRCDPISGHTALYWYRQSLGQGLEFLIYFQGNSAPDKSGLPSDRFSAERTGGSVSTLTIQRTQQEDSAVYLCASSFVGSSYNEQFFGPGTRLTVL.

The chain has TRBV7-3 and TRBJ2-2, with 7 bases lining up with TRBD2. J lost 4 bases, V lost 5 bases, and 7 bases had no gene match. Germline CDR1 and CDR2: SGHTA and FQGTGA. The CDR3 totals 15 residues. The CDR3 nucleotides are TGTGCCAGCAGCCTGAGCGGGATGTCCACCGGGGAGCTGTTTTTT. Protein: CASSLSGMSTGELFF.

J is TRBJ2-5 and V is TRBV5-6; D is possibly TRBD2 (5 bases). The CDR3 is made up of 16 amino acids. The germline V gene encodes CDR1 SGHDT and CDR2 YYEEEE. Deletions cut 4 bases from V and 0 bases from J, with 16 bases between. CDR3 bases: TGTGCCAGCAGCGGCTACGCTATCGGGGACCAAGAGACCCAGTACTTC. This sequence encodes CASSGYAIGDQETQYF.

This clone was observed a handful of times. The chain combines TRBV5-4 with TRBJ1-2; no clear D gene. The germline V gene has CDR1 SGHNT and CDR2 YYREEE (reference sequence). The germline V and J ends were trimmed by 0 bases and 13 bases, with 16 bases remaining between them. The CDR3 runs 13 residues. The CDR3 spells CASSLDERAVGTF. The CDR3, as DNA: TGTGCCAGCAGCTTGGATGAGAGGGCAGTGGGCACCTTC.